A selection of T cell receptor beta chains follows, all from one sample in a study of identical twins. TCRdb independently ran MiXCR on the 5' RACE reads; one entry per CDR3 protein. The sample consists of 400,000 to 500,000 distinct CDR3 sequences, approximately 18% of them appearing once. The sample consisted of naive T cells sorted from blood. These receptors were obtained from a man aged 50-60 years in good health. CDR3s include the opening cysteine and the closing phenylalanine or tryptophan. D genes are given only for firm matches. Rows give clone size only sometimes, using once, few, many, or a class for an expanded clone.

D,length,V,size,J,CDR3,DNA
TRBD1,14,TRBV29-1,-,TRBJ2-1,CSVEGQGAWNEQFF,TGCAGCGTTGAGGGGCAGGGGGCCTGGAATGAGCAGTTCTTC
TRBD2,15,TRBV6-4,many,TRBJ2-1,CASSEGRGDYNEQFF,TGTGCCAGCAGTGAAGGGAGGGGCGACTACAATGAGCAGTTCTTC
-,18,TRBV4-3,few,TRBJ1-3,CASSQEASRPSSGNTIYF,TGCGCCAGCAGCCAAGAAGCTTCCCGCCCGAGCTCTGGAAACACCATATATTTT
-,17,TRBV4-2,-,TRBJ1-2,CASSQASAKARNYGYTF,TGTGCCAGCAGCCAAGCTTCTGCCAAAGCAAGGAACTATGGCTACACCTTC
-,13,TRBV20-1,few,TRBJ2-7,CSAQGVRLYEQYF,TGCAGTGCCCAAGGGGTCAGGCTATACGAGCAGTACTTC
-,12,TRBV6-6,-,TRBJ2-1,CASGPSYNEQFF,TGTGCCAGCGGCCCATCCTACAATGAGCAGTTCTTC
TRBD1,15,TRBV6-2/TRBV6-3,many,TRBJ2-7,CASSAPGQITYEQYF,TGTGCCAGCAGTGCCCCGGGACAGATAACCTACGAGCAGTACTTC
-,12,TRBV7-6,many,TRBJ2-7,CASSSYFGEQYF,TGTGCCAGCAGCTCATACTTCGGCGAGCAGTACTTC
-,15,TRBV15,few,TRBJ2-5,CATSKGSGPAETQYF,TGTGCCACCAGCAAGGGTTCTGGGCCTGCGGAGACCCAGTACTTC
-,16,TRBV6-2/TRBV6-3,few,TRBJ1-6,CASSLDALIYNSPLHF,TGTGCCAGCAGCCTGGACGCGCTTATCTATAATTCACCCCTCCACTTT
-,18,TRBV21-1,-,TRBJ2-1,CASSKVETGIPLINEQFF,TGTGCCAGCAGCAAAGTGGAGACAGGGATACCCCTCATCAATGAGCAGTTCTTC
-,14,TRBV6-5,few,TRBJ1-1,CASSYRTEETEAFF,TGTGCCAGCAGTTACAGAACAGAGGAAACTGAAGCTTTCTTT
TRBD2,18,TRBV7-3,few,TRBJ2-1,CATSSRGLAVAGDNEQFF,TGTGCCACCAGCTCCAGGGGACTAGCGGTCGCCGGGGACAATGAGCAGTTCTTC
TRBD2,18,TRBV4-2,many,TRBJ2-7,CASSQGTGTSGVLYEQYF,TGTGCCAGCAGCCAAGGGACCGGGACTAGCGGGGTTCTATACGAGCAGTACTTC
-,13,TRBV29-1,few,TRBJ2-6,CSATSAGANVLTF,TGCAGCGCTACGAGCGCTGGGGCCAACGTCCTGACTTTC
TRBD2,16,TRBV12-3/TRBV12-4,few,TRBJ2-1,CASRVSGSRSYNEQFF,TGTGCCAGCAGAGTTAGCGGGAGCCGGTCCTACAATGAGCAGTTCTTC
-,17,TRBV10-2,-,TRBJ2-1,CASSAPPSAGTYNEQFF,TGCGCCAGCAGTGCCCCACCGAGCGCGGGGACCTACAATGAGCAGTTCTTC
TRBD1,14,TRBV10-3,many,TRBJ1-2,CATLQLQGVYGYTF,TGTGCCACGTTACAACTACAGGGGGTCTATGGCTACACCTTC
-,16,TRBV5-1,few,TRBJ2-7,CASSRGGMGQTYEQYF,TGCGCCAGCAGCCGTGGGGGGATGGGACAGACTTACGAGCAGTACTTC
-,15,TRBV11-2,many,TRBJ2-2,CASSFVRGGTGELFF,TGTGCCAGCAGCTTTGTTAGGGGTGGTACCGGGGAGCTGTTTTTT
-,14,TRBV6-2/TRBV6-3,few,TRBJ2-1,CASGVEGPWNEQFF,TGTGCCAGCGGAGTGGAGGGCCCCTGGAATGAGCAGTTCTTC
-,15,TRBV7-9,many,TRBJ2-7,CASSSRQPATYEQYF,TGTGCCAGCAGCTCTAGACAGCCCGCTACCTACGAGCAGTACTTC
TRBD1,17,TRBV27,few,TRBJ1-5,CASSLDRAIHSNQPQHF,TGTGCCAGCAGTTTGGACAGGGCGATCCATAGCAATCAGCCCCAGCATTTT
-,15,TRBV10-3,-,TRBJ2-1,CAISESGQRGNEQFF,TGTGCCATCAGTGAGTCAGGACAGAGGGGCAATGAGCAGTTCTTC
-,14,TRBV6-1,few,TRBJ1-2,CASSLPGADYGYTF,TGTGCCAGCAGTCTTCCGGGGGCAGACTATGGCTACACCTTC
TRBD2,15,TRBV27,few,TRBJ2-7,CASSPISGRANEQYF,TGTGCCAGCAGTCCCATTAGCGGGAGGGCCAACGAGCAGTACTTC
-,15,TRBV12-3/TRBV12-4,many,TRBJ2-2,CASSVGGPDTGELFF,TGTGCCAGCAGTGTTGGGGGGCCCGACACCGGGGAGCTGTTTTTT
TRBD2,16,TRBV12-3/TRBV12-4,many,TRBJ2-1,CASSPGGGPPGNEQFF,TGTGCCAGCAGCCCCGGGGGGGGGCCCCCTGGGAATGAGCAGTTCTTC
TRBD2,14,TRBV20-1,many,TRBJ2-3,CSASPGLVADTQYF,TGCAGTGCTTCACCGGGACTAGTAGCAGATACGCAGTATTTT
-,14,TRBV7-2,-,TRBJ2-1,CASSLKRQGFEQFF,TGTGCCAGCAGTTTAAAGCGGCAGGGGTTTGAGCAGTTCTTC
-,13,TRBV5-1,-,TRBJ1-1,CASTSTGNTEAFF,TGCGCCAGCACTTCCACAGGGAACACTGAAGCTTTCTTT
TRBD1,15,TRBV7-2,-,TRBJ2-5,CASSSGQWETETQYF,TGTGCCAGCAGCTCGGGACAGTGGGAAACGGAGACCCAGTACTTC
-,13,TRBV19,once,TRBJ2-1,CASSVTGYNEQFF,TGTGCCAGTAGTGTGACTGGCTACAATGAGCAGTTCTTC
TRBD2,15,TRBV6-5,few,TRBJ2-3,CASSYIAGATDTQYF,TGTGCCAGCAGTTACATAGCGGGGGCCACAGATACGCAGTATTTT
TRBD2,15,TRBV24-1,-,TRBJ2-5,CATGPRGAGEETQYF,TGTGCCACCGGGCCGCGCGGGGCGGGAGAAGAGACCCAGTACTTC
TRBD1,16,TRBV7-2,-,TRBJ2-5,CASSKIRDRGMATQYF,TGTGCCAGCAGCAAAATCCGGGACAGGGGTATGGCGACCCAGTACTTC
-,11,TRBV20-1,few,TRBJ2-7,CSASPLGEQYF,TGCAGTGCTAGTCCCCTGGGGGAGCAGTACTTC
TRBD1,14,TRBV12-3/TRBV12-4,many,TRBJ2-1,CASSLWTGLGEQFF,TGTGCCAGCAGTTTGTGGACAGGCCTGGGTGAGCAGTTCTTC
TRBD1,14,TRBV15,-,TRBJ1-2,CATSRVTGGYGYTF,TGTGCCACCAGCAGAGTAACAGGGGGCTATGGCTACACCTTC
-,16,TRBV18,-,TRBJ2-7,CASSSSRGRKAHEQYF,TGTGCCAGCTCATCTTCCAGGGGCAGGAAGGCTCACGAGCAGTACTTC
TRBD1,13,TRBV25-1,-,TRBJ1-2,CASSTTGASGYTF,TGTGCCAGCAGCACTACAGGGGCATCTGGCTACACCTTC
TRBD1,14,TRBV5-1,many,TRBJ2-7,CASSLAGQDYEQYF,TGCGCCAGCAGCTTGGCCGGACAGGACTACGAGCAGTACTTC
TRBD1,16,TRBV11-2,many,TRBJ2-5,CASSLDLKGAGETQYF,TGTGCCAGCAGCTTAGATCTTAAGGGGGCGGGCGAGACCCAGTACTTC
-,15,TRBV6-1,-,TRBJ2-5,CASSRQTRYQETQYF,TGTGCCAGCAGTAGGCAAACACGGTACCAAGAGACCCAGTACTTC
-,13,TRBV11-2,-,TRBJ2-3,CASSRLMPDTQYF,TGTGCCAGTTCACGGCTTATGCCAGATACGCAGTATTTT
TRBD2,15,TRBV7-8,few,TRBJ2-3,CASSFGRVGTDTQYF,TGTGCCAGCAGCTTCGGGAGGGTCGGCACAGATACGCAGTATTTT
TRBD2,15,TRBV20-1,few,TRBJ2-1,CSARDPSGDYNEQFF,TGCAGTGCTAGAGATCCTAGCGGTGACTACAATGAGCAGTTCTTC
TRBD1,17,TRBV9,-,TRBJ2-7,CASSDGGGTGATREQYF,TGTGCCAGCAGCGACGGAGGCGGGACAGGGGCGACTCGGGAGCAGTACTTC
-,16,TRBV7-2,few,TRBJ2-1,CASSVTGRGTYNEQFF,TGTGCCAGCAGCGTGACGGGGAGGGGGACGTACAATGAGCAGTTCTTC
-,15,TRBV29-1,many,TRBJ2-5,CSVLPGGTSQETQYF,TGCAGCGTTTTACCAGGCGGGACTTCACAAGAGACCCAGTACTTC
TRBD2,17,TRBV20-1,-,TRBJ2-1,CSARDRWTSGRAHEQFF,TGCAGTGCTAGAGATAGGTGGACTAGCGGGAGGGCCCATGAGCAGTTCTTC
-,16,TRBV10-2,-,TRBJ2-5,CASSDPGAAGRETQYF,TGCGCCAGCAGTGACCCAGGAGCGGCGGGGAGGGAGACCCAGTACTTC
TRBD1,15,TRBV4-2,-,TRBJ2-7,CASSQEGQGFDEQYF,TGTGCCAGCAGCCAGGAGGGACAGGGGTTCGACGAGCAGTACTTC
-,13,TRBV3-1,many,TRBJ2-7,CASSQDIRGEQYF,TGTGCCAGCAGCCAAGATATAAGAGGCGAGCAGTACTTC
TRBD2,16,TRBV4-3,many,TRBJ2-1,CASSHLAGGPGNEQFF,TGCGCCAGCAGTCACCTAGCGGGAGGGCCGGGTAATGAGCAGTTCTTC
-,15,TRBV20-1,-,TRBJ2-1,CSASPGTFNPNEQFF,TGCAGTGCTAGCCCCGGGACTTTCAACCCCAATGAGCAGTTCTTC
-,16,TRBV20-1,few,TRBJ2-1,CSASRGAPASTNEQFF,TGCAGTGCTAGCCGGGGAGCTCCGGCTTCTACAAATGAGCAGTTCTTC
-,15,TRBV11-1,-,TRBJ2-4,CASSLSGDILGIQYF,TGTGCCAGCAGCTTATCCGGGGACATCTTGGGCATTCAGTACTTC